This T cell receptor (beta chain) emerged from a study of T cell responses to AZD1222 COVID-19 vaccine. General observations from the study: Spike as a whole was targeted by vaccine-associated CD4 TCRs, dominant at 160-218 and 743-854. It should be noted that donors were predominantly white British and more often female, and clonal diversity was possibly underestimated. Only 6 or 7 individuals given AZD1222 were seropositive at baseline.

This clone was recorded only once. The target antigen is unknown. The CDR3 runs 14 residues. Germline V gene sequence: CDR1 LGHDT, CDR2 YNNKEL (reference sequence). V was pared by 3 bases and J by 1 base, with 9 bases between. Generated by immunoSEQ multiplex PCR, the TCRdb table keeps only in-frame clones and is missing some. The sample lists tens of thousands of clones; under 90% were seen once. The sequenced sample was peripheral blood, obtained on day 0 of AZD1222 vaccination. The chain has TRBV3-1 (or the pseudogene TRBV3-2) and TRBJ1-1, with D possibly TRBD1 on 5 matching bases. The receptor was derived from an adult in good health. CDR3 sequence: CASSHYDRNTEAFF. The CDR3 bases are TGTGCCAGCAGCCATTATGACAGGAACACTGAAGCTTTCTTT.